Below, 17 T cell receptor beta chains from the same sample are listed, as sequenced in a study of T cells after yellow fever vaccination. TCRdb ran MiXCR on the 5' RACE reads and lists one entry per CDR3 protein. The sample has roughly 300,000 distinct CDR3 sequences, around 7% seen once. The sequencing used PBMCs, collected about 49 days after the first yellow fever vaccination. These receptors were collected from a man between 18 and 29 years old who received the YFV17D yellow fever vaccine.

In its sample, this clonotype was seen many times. The CDR3: CASSLEGGGETQYF. CDR3 in DNA: TGCGCCAGCAGCTTGGAGGGCGGGGGAGAGACCCAGTACTTC. V gene TRBV5-1 combines with J gene TRBJ2-5; 7 nucleotides agree with TRBD2. CDR1 is SGHRS and CDR2 is YFSETQ in the germline V gene. After removal of 0 bases from V and 4 bases from J, the junction contained 3 bases not matched to a gene. The CDR3 contains 14 residues. The complete variable domain, with remaining parts taken from reference TRBV5-1 and TRBJ2-5, reads KAGVTQTPRYLIKTRGQQVTLSCSPISGHRSVSWYQQTPGQGLQFLFEYFSETQRNKGNFPGRFSGRQFSNSRSEMNVSTLELGDSALYLCASSLEGGGETQYFGPGTRLLVL.

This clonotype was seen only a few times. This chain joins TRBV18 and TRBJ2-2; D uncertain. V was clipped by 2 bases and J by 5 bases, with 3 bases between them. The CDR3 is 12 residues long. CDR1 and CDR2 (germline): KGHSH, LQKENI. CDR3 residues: CASSPATGELFF. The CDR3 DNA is TGTGCCAGCTCACCAGCAACCGGGGAGCTGTTTTTT.

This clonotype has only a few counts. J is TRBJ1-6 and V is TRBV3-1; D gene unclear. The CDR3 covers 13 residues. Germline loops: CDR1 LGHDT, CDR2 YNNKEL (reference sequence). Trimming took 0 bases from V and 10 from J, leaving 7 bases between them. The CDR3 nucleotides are TGTGCCAGCAGCCAAGAGTTCTGGTCACCCCTCCACTTT. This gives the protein CASSQEFWSPLHF.

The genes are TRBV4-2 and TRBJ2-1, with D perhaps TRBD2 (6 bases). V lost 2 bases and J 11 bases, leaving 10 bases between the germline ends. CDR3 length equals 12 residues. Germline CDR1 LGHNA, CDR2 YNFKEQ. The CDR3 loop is CASSQPGLQQFF. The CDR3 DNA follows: TGTGCCAGCAGCCAACCGGGACTGCAGCAGTTCTTC.

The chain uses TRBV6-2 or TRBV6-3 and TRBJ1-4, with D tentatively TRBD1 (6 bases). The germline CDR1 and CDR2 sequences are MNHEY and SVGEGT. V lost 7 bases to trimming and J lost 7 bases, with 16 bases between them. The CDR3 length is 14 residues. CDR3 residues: CASNWGGWSEKLFF. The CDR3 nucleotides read TGTGCCAGCAACTGGGGGGGCTGGAGTGAAAAACTGTTTTTT.

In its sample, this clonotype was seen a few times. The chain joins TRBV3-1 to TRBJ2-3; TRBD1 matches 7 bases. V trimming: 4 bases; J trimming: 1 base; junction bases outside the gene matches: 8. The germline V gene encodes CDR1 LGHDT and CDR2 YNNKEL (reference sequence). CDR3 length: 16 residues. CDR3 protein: CASSPPRGRGTDTQYF. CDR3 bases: TGTGCCAGCAGCCCCCCTAGGGGGCGCGGCACAGATACGCAGTATTTT.

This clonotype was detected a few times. CDR3 DNA: TGTGCCAGCAGTTACGTTGCGGGGGCAGAGTTCTTC. Protein product: CASSYVAGAEFF. The V gene is TRBV6-2 or TRBV6-3, the J gene TRBJ2-1, with D tentatively TRBD2 (7 bases). CDR3 length: 12 residues. Deletions cut 2 bases from V and 14 bases from J, with 13 bases between. Germline CDR1 reads MNHEY; CDR2 reads SVGEGT.

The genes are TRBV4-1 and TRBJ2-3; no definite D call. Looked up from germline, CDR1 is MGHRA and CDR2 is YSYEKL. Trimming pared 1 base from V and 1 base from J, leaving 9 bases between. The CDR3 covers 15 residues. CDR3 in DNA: TGCGCCAGCAGCCAAGGTCAGCGACGCACAGATACGCAGTATTTT. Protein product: CASSQGQRRTDTQYF.

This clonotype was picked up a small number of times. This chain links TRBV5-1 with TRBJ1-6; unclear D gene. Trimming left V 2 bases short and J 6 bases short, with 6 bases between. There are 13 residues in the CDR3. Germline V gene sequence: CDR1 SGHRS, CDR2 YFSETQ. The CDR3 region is CASSFGRNSPLHF. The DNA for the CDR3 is TGCGCCAGCAGCTTTGGTCGTAATTCACCCCTCCACTTT.

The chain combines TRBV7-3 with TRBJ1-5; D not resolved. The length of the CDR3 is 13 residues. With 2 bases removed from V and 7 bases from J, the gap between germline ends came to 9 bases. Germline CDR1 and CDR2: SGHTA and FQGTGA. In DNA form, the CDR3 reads TGTGCCAGCAGCTTAGCGGAGGGACAGCCCCAGCATTTT. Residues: CASSLAEGQPQHF.

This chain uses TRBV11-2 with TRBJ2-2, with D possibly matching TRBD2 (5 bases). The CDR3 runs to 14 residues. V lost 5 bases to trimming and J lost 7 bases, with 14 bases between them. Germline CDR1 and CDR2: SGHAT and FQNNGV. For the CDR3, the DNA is TGTGCCAGCAGCCCCGCGGGTATGATCGGGGAGCTGTTTTTT. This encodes CASSPAGMIGELFF. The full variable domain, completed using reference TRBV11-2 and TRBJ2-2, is EAGVAQSPRYKIIEKRQSVAFWCNPISGHATLYWYQQILGQGPKLLIQFQNNGVVDDSQLPKDRFSAERLKGVDSTLKIQPAKLEDSAVYLCASSPAGMIGELFFGEGSRLTVL.

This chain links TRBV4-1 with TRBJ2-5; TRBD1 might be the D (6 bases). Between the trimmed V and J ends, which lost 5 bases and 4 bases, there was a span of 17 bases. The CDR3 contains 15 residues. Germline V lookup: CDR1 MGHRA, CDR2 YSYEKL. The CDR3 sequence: CASSNTARGGETQYF. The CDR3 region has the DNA TGCGCCAGCAGCAATACAGCCCGAGGGGGAGAGACCCAGTACTTC.

Here the CDR3 reads CASSHGLTPFVDTQYF. CDR3 nucleotide sequence: TGTGCCAGCTCCCACGGACTGACACCCTTTGTGGATACGCAGTATTTT. The V call is TRBV18, the J call TRBJ2-3; tentative D call: TRBD2 (5 bases). V shed 6 bases and J shed 6 bases, with 22 bases lying between them. Germline V gene data show CDR1 as KGHSH and CDR2 as LQKENI. The CDR3 consists of 16 residues.

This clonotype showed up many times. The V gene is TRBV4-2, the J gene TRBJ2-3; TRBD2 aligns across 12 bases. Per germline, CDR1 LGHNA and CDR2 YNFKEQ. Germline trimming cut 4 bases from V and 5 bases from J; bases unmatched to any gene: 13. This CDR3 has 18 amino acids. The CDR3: CASSPAGLAGGLEDTQYF. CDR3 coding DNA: TGTGCCAGCAGCCCCGCCGGGCTAGCGGGGGGGCTTGAAGATACGCAGTATTTT.

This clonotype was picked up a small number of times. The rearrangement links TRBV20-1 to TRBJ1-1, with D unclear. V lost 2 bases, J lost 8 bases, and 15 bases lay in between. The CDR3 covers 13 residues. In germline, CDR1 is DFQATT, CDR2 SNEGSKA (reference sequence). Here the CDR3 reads CSARRNGVNEAFF. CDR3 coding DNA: TGCAGTGCTAGAAGGAATGGGGTAAACGAAGCTTTCTTT.

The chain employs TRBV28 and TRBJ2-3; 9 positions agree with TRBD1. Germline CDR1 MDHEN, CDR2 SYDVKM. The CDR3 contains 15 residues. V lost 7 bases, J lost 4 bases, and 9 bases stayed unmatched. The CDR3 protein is CASTLQTGGADTQYF. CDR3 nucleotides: TGTGCCAGCACCCTCCAGACAGGGGGTGCAGATACGCAGTATTTT.

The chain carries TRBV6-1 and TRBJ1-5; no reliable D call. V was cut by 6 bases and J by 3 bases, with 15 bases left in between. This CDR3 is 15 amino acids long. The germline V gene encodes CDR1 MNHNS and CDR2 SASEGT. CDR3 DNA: TGTGCCAGCAGCATTACAATAAGTAACAATCAGCCCCAGCATTTT. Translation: CASSITISNNQPQHF.